This T cell receptor (beta chain) derives from a study of regulatory T cells in long-lasting Graves disease. This clonotype has ten or more counts. The CDR3 loop spans 12 amino acids. CDR1 and CDR2 from the germline V gene are DFQATT and SNEGSKA (reference sequence). V lost 2 bases to trimming and J lost 9 bases, with 14 bases between them. Time point specified: newly diagnosed GD, antithyroid drugs for less than 3 months. Extracted PBMC RNA gave rise to the TCR library. Assembly of TCR beta libraries relied on iRepertoire HTBI primers together with Arm-PCR of CDR3 regions. TCRdb passed the multiplex PCR reads through MiXCR, listing each CDR3 protein once. The profile shows 520,000 or so distinct CDR3 sequences, 12% of them singletons. These data were likewise used in another study, on T cells in Graves' hyperthyroidism and ophthalmopathy.

The chain couples TRBV20-1 to TRBJ2-7, with D unclear. The sample was peripheral blood mononuclear cells (PBMCs), taken at new diagnosis, from a patient treated with antithyroid drugs. This receptor was obtained from a woman aged 25-40 years with Graves disease. The CDR3 spells CSARSLRIVQYF. The CDR3 DNA reads as TGCAGTGCTAGATCTCTAAGGATCGTGCAGTACTTC.